One and the same sample provided the 12 T cell receptor beta chains below, sequenced in a study of shared clonotypes between healthy human individuals (dated by TCRdb to the early 2020s). Receptor libraries were prepared by the immunoSEQ multiplex PCR assay. This immuneACCESS table, as held by TCRdb, lists in-frame sequences with V and J called but not all clones. Of the missing ones, under half trace to an unresolved V gene in checked studies; the others have no known cause. The sample profile shows over a million clones; about 75% of them were found once. About 1.4% of the sample belongs to the ten largest clones. Material for sequencing was memory CD4+ T cells sorted from blood. Read against the paper, the sample's cell subset or site label means: CD45RA-negative fraction. The receptor set was obtained from a young man in good health.

The chain is built from TRBV18 and TRBJ2-5; tentative D call: TRBD1 (5 bases). V lost 4 bases to trimming and J lost 3 bases, with 12 bases between them. The germline gives CDR1 KGHSH, CDR2 LQKENI. The CDR3 spans 14 residues. The CDR3, as DNA: TGTGCCAGCTCACAGCCCCCCAGGGAAGAGACCCAGTACTTC. It yields the protein CASSQPPREETQYF.

J is TRBJ2-3 and V is TRBV2; a possible D gene is TRBD2 (5 bases). V was cut by 4 bases and J by 6 bases, with 8 bases left in between. Per the germline V gene, CDR1 is SNHLY and CDR2 is FYNNEI. CDR3 size: 12 residues. This chain's CDR3 is CASSVGSDTQYF. The CDR3 region has the DNA TGTGCCAGCAGTGTTGGGAGTGATACGCAGTATTTT.

The chain is built from TRBV19 and TRBJ2-7; D is possibly TRBD1 (5 bases). Germline CDR1 is LNHDA and CDR2 is SQIVND (reference sequence). This CDR3 is built from 14 residues. V was cut by 4 bases and J by 6 bases, with 16 bases left in between. The CDR3 nucleotides are TGTGCCAGTAGTAGCAGACAGCCCTCGTCCGAGCAGTACTTC. It specifies CASSSRQPSSEQYF.

The rearrangement joins TRBV10-3 to TRBJ2-7, with D hard to call. There are 13 residues in the CDR3. CDR1 and CDR2 from the germline V gene are ENHRY and SYGVKD. V was pared by 3 bases and J by 2 bases, with 8 bases between. CDR3 coding DNA: TGTGCCATCAGTGATGTGGCAGCCTACGAGCAGTACTTC. Translating gives CAISDVAAYEQYF.

This clone has a handful of counts. The chain links TRBV10-1 to TRBJ1-1; possible D gene TRBD1, 5 bases. Trimming removed 3 bases from V and 2 bases from J, with 13 bases in between. Germline CDR1 reads WNHNN; CDR2 reads SYGVQD (reference sequence). The CDR3 consists of 15 residues. The CDR3 loop reads CASSDTGRANTEAFF. The CDR3 DNA sequence: TGCGCCAGCAGTGATACAGGCAGGGCCAACACTGAAGCTTTCTTT.

As to this clone: Other DNA sequences of this sample code for an identical CDR3. This sequence joins TRBV5-4 and TRBJ2-2; tentatively, D is TRBD1 (6 bases). CDR1 and CDR2 (germline): SGHNT, YYREEE (reference sequence). Between the trimmed V and J ends, which lost 1 base and 1 base, there was a span of 8 bases. The CDR3 spans 15 residues. For the CDR3, the DNA is TGTGCCAGCAGCTTGCAACAGGGGAACACCGGGGAGCTGTTTTTT. Translating it yields CASSLQQGNTGELFF.

The chain joins TRBV7-2 to TRBJ1-3, with TRBD1 matching over 8 bases. The CDR3 length is 15 residues. Trimming took 5 bases from V and 4 from J; bases not matched to a gene: 7. Germline-derived CDR1 and CDR2 are SGHTA and FQGNSA. The CDR3, as DNA: TGTGCCAGCAGCCCCCTCAGGGGGCAAGGAAACACCATATATTTT. It specifies CASSPLRGQGNTIYF.

This chain uses TRBV6-1 with TRBJ1-2; 9 nucleotides match TRBD1. From germline, CDR1 is MNHNS and CDR2 SASEGT. V lost 2 bases and J lost 7; bases outside the gene matches: 11. This CDR3 is 16 amino acids long. CDR3 nucleotide sequence: TGTGCCAGCAGTGAACGGGGAGGGGACAGGGCTCGTGGCTACACCTTC. Protein product: CASSERGGDRARGYTF.

The gene calls are TRBV5-4 and TRBJ2-7, with 7 bases that match TRBD1. J was trimmed by 0 bases and V by 4 bases; bases with no gene match: 7. From germline, CDR1 is SGHNT and CDR2 YYREEE (reference sequence). The CDR3 is made up of 15 amino acids. Here the CDR3 reads CASSSLGQSSYEQYF. DNA of the CDR3: TGTGCCAGCAGCAGCCTGGGACAGAGCTCCTACGAGCAGTACTTC.

The chain couples TRBV29-1 to TRBJ2-1, with TRBD2 as a possible D gene (6 bases). CDR3 size: 12 residues. Germline V gene lookup returns CDR1 SQVTM and CDR2 ANQGSEA. V shed 4 bases and J shed 7 bases, with 11 bases lying between them. The CDR3 is CSVGASENEQFF. In DNA form, the CDR3 reads TGCAGCGTTGGCGCTAGCGAGAATGAGCAGTTCTTC.

The V call is TRBV5-1, the J call TRBJ1-1; D is possibly TRBD1 (6 bases). V lost 5 bases, J lost 5 bases, and 19 bases lay in between. CDR3 length equals 15 residues. CDR1 is SGHRS, CDR2 YFSETQ, per germline. The CDR3 DNA follows: TGCGCCAGCAGAAGGACCTCGGAGGGGGGGACTGAAGCTTTCTTT. Translated: CASRRTSEGGTEAFF.

The genes are TRBV5-1 and TRBJ2-7, with TRBD1 as a possible D gene (6 bases). Germline V gene sequence: CDR1 SGHRS, CDR2 YFSETQ. The ends were cut back, 7 bases at V and 3 bases at J, with 20 bases in the middle. This CDR3 region has 15 residues. For the CDR3, the DNA is TGCGCCAGCGTCTCCCGCCCGGGACAAGGCTACGAGCAGTACTTC. This encodes CASVSRPGQGYEQYF.